These 16 T cell receptor beta chains share one sample of origin, sequenced in a study of T cell responses to AZD1222 COVID-19 vaccine. Profiled with immunoSEQ multiplex PCR; TCRdb holds only in-frame clones, not every one. The sample consists of over 95,000 clones, around 89% of them appearing once. The sample consisted of peripheral blood, taken 28 days after the second AZD1222 dose. These receptors all come from an adult who received the AZD1222 COVID-19 vaccine.

V gene TRBV11-2 combines with J gene TRBJ2-1; TRBD2 matches at 10 bases. After removal of 1 base from V and 3 bases from J, the junction contained 3 bases not matched to a gene. The CDR3 contains 16 residues. Germline CDR1 SGHAT, CDR2 FQNNGV. CDR3 DNA: TGTGCCAGCAGCTTAGTAGCGGGGGGCGTCTACAATGAGCAGTTCTTC. It specifies CASSLVAGGVYNEQFF.

This rearrangement joins TRBV27 to TRBJ2-3; 7 bases agree with TRBD1. The V gene's germline CDR1 is MNHEY and CDR2 SMNVEV (reference sequence). With V trimmed by 6 bases and J by 4 bases, 10 bases remained unmatched. The CDR3 has 15 residues. The CDR3 region is CASSPDRDGPDTQYF. In DNA, the CDR3 is TGTGCCAGCAGCCCCGACAGGGACGGTCCAGATACGCAGTATTTT.

The rearrangement links TRBV6-6 to TRBJ2-3, with D perhaps being TRBD1 or TRBD2 (5 bases each). Germline assignment: CDR1 MNHNY and CDR2 SVGAGI (reference sequence). The CDR3 is 13 amino acids. V was trimmed by 5 bases and J by 5 bases, leaving 11 bases between them. The CDR3 DNA reads TGTGCCAGCAGTCCACGGGGCAGAGATACGCAGTATTTT. It encodes CASSPRGRDTQYF.

The rearrangement joins TRBV14 to TRBJ2-1; tentatively, D is TRBD1 or TRBD2 (6 bases each). Looked up from germline, CDR1 is SGHDN and CDR2 is FVKESK. This CDR3 is 12 amino acids long. Trimming took off 4 bases at V and 11 bases at J, with 12 bases between the two ends. The CDR3 here is CASSPLGGKQFF. CDR3 bases: TGTGCCAGCAGCCCCCTAGGGGGGAAGCAGTTCTTC.

The V gene is TRBV27, the J gene TRBJ1-1; no clear D. CDR3 length: 15 residues. V was cut by 0 bases and J by 1 base, with 9 bases left in between. The germline CDR1 and CDR2 sequences are MNHEY and SMNVEV (reference sequence). The CDR3 nucleotides read TGTGCCAGCAGTTTATCCGTCCTCGCGAACACTGAAGCTTTCTTT. Its translation is CASSLSVLANTEAFF.

V usage is TRBV7-8 and J usage is TRBJ2-7; 7 bases are a match to TRBD1. V lost 3 bases to trimming and J lost 0 bases; unmatched junction nucleotides: 2. The CDR3 spans 14 residues. Germline V gene lookup returns CDR1 SGHVS and CDR2 FQNEAQ. The CDR3 nucleotides read TGTGCCAGCAGCTTTACAGGGGACTCCTACGAGCAGTACTTC. Its translation is CASSFTGDSYEQYF.

V is TRBV6-1 and J is TRBJ2-2, with D uncertain. Germline CDR1 reads MNHNS; CDR2 reads SASEGT. The V gene lost 1 base and the J gene lost 0 bases, with 3 bases spanning the gap. The CDR3 covers 14 residues. The CDR3 DNA follows: TGTGCCAGCAGTGAAGTTCCGAACACCGGGGAGCTGTTTTTT. The encoded protein is CASSEVPNTGELFF.

This chain uses TRBV18 with TRBJ2-5; 7 bases line up with TRBD1. Trimming removed 6 bases from V and 3 bases from J; junction bases left unmatched: 7. In germline, CDR1 is KGHSH, CDR2 LQKENI. CDR3 length: 14 amino acids. The CDR3 region has the DNA TGTGCCAGCTCCCGGTGGGGGACAGAAGAGACCCAGTACTTC. Translated, it gives CASSRWGTEETQYF.

The CDR3 DNA is TGTGCCAGCAGACGAAAGCCGGGACAGGGGTACGAGCAGTACTTC. It translates to CASRRKPGQGYEQYF. The chain recombines TRBV27 with TRBJ2-7, with 10 nucleotides matching TRBD1. Germline CDR1 and CDR2: MNHEY and SMNVEV (reference sequence). The CDR3 is 15 amino acids. V lost 6 bases, J lost 4 bases, and 9 bases stayed unmatched.

This chain uses TRBV7-2 with TRBJ1-1, with D possibly matching TRBD1 (6 bases). This CDR3 contains 17 residues. The germline V gene has CDR1 SGHTA and CDR2 FQGNSA. V lost 2 bases, J lost 9 bases, and 25 bases lay in between. CDR3 region: CASSLIQGVRAGFQAFF. The CDR3 nucleotides are TGTGCCAGCAGCTTAATACAGGGTGTTAGGGCTGGATTTCAAGCTTTCTTT.

CDR3 amino acids: CASSKGGNYEQYF. The CDR3 nucleotides read TGTGCCAGCAGTAAGGGGGGGAACTACGAGCAGTACTTC. This chain links TRBV27 with TRBJ2-7, with D possibly TRBD2 on 7 matching bases. Trimming left V 5 bases short and J 3 bases short, with 11 bases between. CDR3 size: 13 residues. Germline CDR1 MNHEY, CDR2 SMNVEV (reference sequence).

CDR3 region: CASSLGWGGQPQHF. Here the CDR3 DNA reads TGTGCCAGCAGCTTAGGGTGGGGCGGTCAGCCCCAGCATTTT. The chain uses TRBV7-9 and TRBJ1-5; D may be TRBD1 (5 bases). Per germline, CDR1 SEHNR and CDR2 FQNEAQ (reference sequence). Deletions cut 1 base from V and 6 bases from J, with 10 bases between. The CDR3 is 14 amino acids.

This clone was seen at least ten times. This rearrangement joins TRBV7-9 to TRBJ2-1, with unresolved D. Trimming stripped 1 base from V and 0 bases from J, with 7 bases between. The CDR3 covers 15 residues. The germline V gene encodes CDR1 SEHNR and CDR2 FQNEAQ (reference sequence). The CDR3 protein is CASSLGDFSYNEQFF. CDR3 DNA sequence: TGTGCCAGCAGCTTAGGAGATTTCTCCTACAATGAGCAGTTCTTC. Full variable domain (rest looked up from reference TRBV7-9 and TRBJ2-1): DTGVSQNPRHKITKRGQNVTFRCDPISEHNRLYWYRQTLGQGPEFLTYFQNEAQLEKSRLLSDRFSAERPKGSFSTLEIQRTEQGDSAMYLCASSLGDFSYNEQFFGPGTRLTVL.

V is TRBV29-1 and J is TRBJ2-5; D may be TRBD2 (5 bases). Trimming cost V 5 bases and J 5 bases, with 18 bases left between them. The CDR3 consists of 14 residues. CDR1 is SQVTM and CDR2 is ANQGSEA in the germline V gene. The CDR3 protein is CSVPPQTTLETQYF. Written as DNA, the CDR3 is TGCAGCGTTCCACCACAGACTACTCTGGAGACCCAGTACTTC.

The rearrangement joins TRBV29-1 to TRBJ1-2; no reliable D call. Germline V CDR1 and CDR2: SQVTM, ANQGSEA. The CDR3 contains 11 residues. The V end was cut by 3 bases, the J end by 6 bases, with 8 bases between. CDR3 in DNA: TGCAGCGTTGACTGGGGAGATGGCTACACCTTC. Protein: CSVDWGDGYTF.

J is TRBJ2-1 and V is TRBV7-8; D uncertain. This CDR3 is built from 11 residues. Germline CDR1 is SGHVS and CDR2 is FQNEAQ. The V gene lost 5 bases and the J gene lost 5 bases, with 4 bases spanning the gap. The CDR3 loop is CASSPDNEQFF. CDR3 sequence (DNA): TGTGCCAGCAGCCCCGACAATGAGCAGTTCTTC.